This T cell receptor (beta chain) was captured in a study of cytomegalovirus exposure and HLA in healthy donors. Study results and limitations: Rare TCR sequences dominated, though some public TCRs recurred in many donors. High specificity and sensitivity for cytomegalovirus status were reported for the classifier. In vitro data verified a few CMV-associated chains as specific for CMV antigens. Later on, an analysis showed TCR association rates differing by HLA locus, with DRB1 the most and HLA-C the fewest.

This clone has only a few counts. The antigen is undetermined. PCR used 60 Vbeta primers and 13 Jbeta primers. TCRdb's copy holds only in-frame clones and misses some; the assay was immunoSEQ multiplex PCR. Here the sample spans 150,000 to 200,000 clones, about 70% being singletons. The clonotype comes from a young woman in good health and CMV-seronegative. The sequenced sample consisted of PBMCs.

The CDR3 region is CASSQPNDFYEQYF. The CDR3 region has the DNA TGTGCCAGCAGCCAACCCAACGACTTCTACGAGCAGTACTTC. The chain links TRBV4-2 to TRBJ2-7; D is uncertain. Trimming removed 2 bases from V and 3 bases from J, with 11 bases in between. The CDR3 covers 14 residues. Germline V gene sequence: CDR1 LGHNA, CDR2 YNFKEQ.